This is a list of T cell receptor beta chains from one sample in a study of T cell changes during pregnancy in multiple sclerosis. Data came from immunoSEQ multiplex PCR; TCRdb stores just in-frame clones and leaves some out. Counted here are about 38,000 clones, just under 95% occurring once; the ten biggest clones make up about 8.9%. The sample was CD8+ T cells from peripheral blood mononuclear cells, taken in the third trimester of pregnancy. The receptors derive from a female donor with multiple sclerosis, enrolled in a pregnancy study. The CDR3 runs from the conserved cysteine through the conserved F or W. Fields, in order: CDR3 DNA, CDR3 protein, D gene, V gene, clone size, J gene. A D gene is named only where the DNA matches it firmly. Size tells how often a clone was seen (once, few, many) or the class of an expanded clone, and some rows leave it out.

CDR3 DNA: TGCAGCGTTGAGACAGGGGATACCTATGGCTACACCTTC
CDR3 protein: CSVETGDTYGYTF
D gene: TRBD1
V gene: TRBV29-1
clone size: .
J gene: TRBJ1-2

CDR3 DNA: TGCGCCAGCAGGGAATTGGGCCTTAGCACAGATACGCAGTATTTT
CDR3 protein: CASRELGLSTDTQYF
D gene: .
V gene: TRBV4-1
clone size: .
J gene: TRBJ2-3

CDR3 DNA: TGTGCCAGCAGCTTCGGACAGGGGGCTTACAATGAGCAGTTCTTC
CDR3 protein: CASSFGQGAYNEQFF
D gene: TRBD1
V gene: TRBV5-8
clone size: .
J gene: TRBJ2-1

CDR3 DNA: TGTGCCAGCAGTGAACGGGACACAGATACGCAGTATTTT
CDR3 protein: CASSERDTDTQYF
D gene: .
V gene: TRBV6-1
clone size: .
J gene: TRBJ2-3

CDR3 DNA: TGTGCCAGCAGCGTAGGATCGGGGGTAGAGCTTTTCTTT
CDR3 protein: CASSVGSGVELFF
D gene: .
V gene: TRBV9
clone size: once
J gene: TRBJ1-1

CDR3 DNA: TGTGCCAGCAGCCCAGTTACAGGGGGCATTACAGATACGCAGTATTTT
CDR3 protein: CASSPVTGGITDTQYF
D gene: TRBD1
V gene: TRBV11-2
clone size: .
J gene: TRBJ2-3

CDR3 DNA: TGTGCCAGCAGCTTGACCGGGGGGCTTGGCGGGGAGCTGTTTTTT
CDR3 protein: CASSLTGGLGGELFF
D gene: .
V gene: TRBV5-5
clone size: once
J gene: TRBJ2-2

CDR3 DNA: TGTGCCAGCAGCGTAGGGGCTAGCGCCGGCTACGAGCAGTACTTC
CDR3 protein: CASSVGASAGYEQYF
D gene: .
V gene: TRBV7-8
clone size: .
J gene: TRBJ2-7

CDR3 DNA: TGTGCCAGCAGCTTACACGGTGAAGCTTTCTTT
CDR3 protein: CASSLHGEAFF
D gene: .
V gene: TRBV7-9
clone size: .
J gene: TRBJ1-1

CDR3 DNA: TGTGCCAGCAGCTTCAGCGGATACTACGAGCAGTACTTC
CDR3 protein: CASSFSGYYEQYF
D gene: .
V gene: TRBV7-9
clone size: .
J gene: TRBJ2-7

CDR3 DNA: TGCGCCAGCAGCCAAGTAGAGGGGGCGGACTATGGCTACACCTTC
CDR3 protein: CASSQVEGADYGYTF
D gene: TRBD1
V gene: TRBV4-1
clone size: .
J gene: TRBJ1-2

CDR3 DNA: TGTGCCAGCTCACCACCCCCGACTAGCGGGGGGGCGATTATTGATGAGCAGTTCTTC
CDR3 protein: CASSPPPTSGGAIIDEQFF
D gene: TRBD2
V gene: TRBV18
clone size: once
J gene: TRBJ2-1

CDR3 DNA: TGCAGCGTCCTCCCACTAGCGGGGGTTAGGGAGACCCAGTACTTC
CDR3 protein: CSVLPLAGVRETQYF
D gene: TRBD2
V gene: TRBV29-1
clone size: .
J gene: TRBJ2-5

CDR3 DNA: TGTGCCAGCAGCGCTTACGGGGGGGCCGCGTACGAGCAGTACTTC
CDR3 protein: CASSAYGGAAYEQYF
D gene: TRBD2
V gene: TRBV9
clone size: .
J gene: TRBJ2-7

CDR3 DNA: TGTGCCAGCACCTGGGGCAGGGCCACTGAAGCTTTCTTT
CDR3 protein: CASTWGRATEAFF
D gene: .
V gene: TRBV5-6
clone size: once
J gene: TRBJ1-1

CDR3 DNA: TGTGCCAGCAGTGAACTGGGAGAAAAGGAAAAACTGTTTTTT
CDR3 protein: CASSELGEKEKLFF
D gene: .
V gene: TRBV2
clone size: .
J gene: TRBJ1-4

CDR3 DNA: TGCAGCGCTACGACAGGGAACTCCTACGAGCAGTACTTC
CDR3 protein: CSATTGNSYEQYF
D gene: TRBD1
V gene: TRBV29-1
clone size: .
J gene: TRBJ2-7

CDR3 DNA: TGTGCCAGCAGCGTAGGGGGACAGGGGTACGAGCAGTACTTC
CDR3 protein: CASSVGGQGYEQYF
D gene: TRBD1
V gene: TRBV9
clone size: .
J gene: TRBJ2-7

CDR3 DNA: TGTGCCAGCACTCCAGGGTCTGGTGAAGCTTTCTTT
CDR3 protein: CASTPGSGEAFF
D gene: .
V gene: TRBV2
clone size: .
J gene: TRBJ1-1